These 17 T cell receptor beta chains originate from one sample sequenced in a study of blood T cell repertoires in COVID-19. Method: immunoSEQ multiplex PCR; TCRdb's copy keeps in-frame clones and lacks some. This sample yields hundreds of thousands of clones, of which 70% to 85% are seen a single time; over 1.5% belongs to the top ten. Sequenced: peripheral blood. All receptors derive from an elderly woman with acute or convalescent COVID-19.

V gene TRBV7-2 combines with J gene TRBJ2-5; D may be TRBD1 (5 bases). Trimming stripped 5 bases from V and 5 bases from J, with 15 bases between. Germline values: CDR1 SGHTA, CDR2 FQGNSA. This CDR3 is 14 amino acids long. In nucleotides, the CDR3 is TGTGCCAGCAGCCCGGGCGCAGGGCCTGAGACCCAGTACTTC. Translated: CASSPGAGPETQYF.

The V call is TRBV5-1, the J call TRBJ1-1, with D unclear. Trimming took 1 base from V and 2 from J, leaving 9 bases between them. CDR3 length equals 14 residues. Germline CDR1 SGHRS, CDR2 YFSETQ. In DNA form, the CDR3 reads TGCGCCAGCAGCTTGTTAGCAGTCAACACTGAAGCTTTCTTT. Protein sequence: CASSLLAVNTEAFF. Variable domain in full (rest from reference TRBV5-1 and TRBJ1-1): KAGVTQTPRYLIKTRGQQVTLSCSPISGHRSVSWYQQTPGQGLQFLFEYFSETQRNKGNFPGRFSGRQFSNSRSEMNVSTLELGDSALYLCASSLLAVNTEAFFGQGTRLTVV.

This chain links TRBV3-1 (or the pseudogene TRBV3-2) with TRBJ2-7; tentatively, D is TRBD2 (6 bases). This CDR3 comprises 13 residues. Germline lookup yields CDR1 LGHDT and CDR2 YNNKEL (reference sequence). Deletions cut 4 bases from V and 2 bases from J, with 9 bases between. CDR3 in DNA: TGTGCCAGCAGCCGGGCGGGAACCTACGAGCAGTACTTC. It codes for CASSRAGTYEQYF.

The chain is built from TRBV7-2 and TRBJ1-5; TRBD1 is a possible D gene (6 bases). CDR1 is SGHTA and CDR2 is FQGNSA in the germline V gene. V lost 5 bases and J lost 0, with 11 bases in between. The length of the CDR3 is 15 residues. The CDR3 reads CASSVLRGSNQPQHF. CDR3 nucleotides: TGTGCCAGCAGCGTACTCAGGGGTAGCAATCAGCCCCAGCATTTT.

CDR3 region: CASSLDGGATEAFF. The DNA for the CDR3 is TGCGCCAGCAGCTTGGATGGGGGGGCGACTGAAGCTTTCTTT. This chain uses TRBV5-1 with TRBJ1-1, with D possibly matching TRBD1 (6 bases). This CDR3 is 14 amino acids long. CDR1 and CDR2 from the germline V gene are SGHRS and YFSETQ. V was shortened by 0 bases and J by 5 bases, with 11 bases between the two germline ends.

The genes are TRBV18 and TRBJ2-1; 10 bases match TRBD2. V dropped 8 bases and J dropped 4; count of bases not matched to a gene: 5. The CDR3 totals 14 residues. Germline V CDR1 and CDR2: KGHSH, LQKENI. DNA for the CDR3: TGTGCCAGCGCAGGACTAGCGGATTACAATGAGCAGTTCTTC. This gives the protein CASAGLADYNEQFF.

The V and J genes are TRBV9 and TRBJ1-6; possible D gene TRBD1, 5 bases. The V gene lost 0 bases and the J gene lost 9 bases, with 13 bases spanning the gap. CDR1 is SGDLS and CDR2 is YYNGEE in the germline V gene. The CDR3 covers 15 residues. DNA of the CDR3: TGTGCCAGCAGCGTAGCGGGGGGAGTGGGTTCACCCCTCCACTTT. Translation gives CASSVAGGVGSPLHF. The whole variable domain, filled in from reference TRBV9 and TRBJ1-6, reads DSGVTQTPKHLITATGQRVTLRCSPRSGDLSVYWYQQSLDQGLQFLIQYYNGEERAKGNILERFSAQQFPDLHSELNLSSLELGDSALYFCASSVAGGVGSPLHFGNGTRLTVT.

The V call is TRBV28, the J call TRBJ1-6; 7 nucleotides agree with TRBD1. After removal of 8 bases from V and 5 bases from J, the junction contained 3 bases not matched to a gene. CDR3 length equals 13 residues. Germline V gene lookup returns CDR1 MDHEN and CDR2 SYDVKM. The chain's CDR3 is CASWTGHNSPLHF. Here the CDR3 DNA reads TGTGCCAGCTGGACAGGACATAATTCACCCCTCCACTTT.

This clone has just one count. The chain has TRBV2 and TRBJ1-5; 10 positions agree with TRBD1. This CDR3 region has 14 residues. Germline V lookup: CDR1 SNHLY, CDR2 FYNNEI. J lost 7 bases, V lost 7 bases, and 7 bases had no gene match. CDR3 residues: CASNRDRGPQPQHF. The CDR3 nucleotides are TGTGCCAGCAACCGGGACAGGGGACCCCAGCCCCAGCATTTT.

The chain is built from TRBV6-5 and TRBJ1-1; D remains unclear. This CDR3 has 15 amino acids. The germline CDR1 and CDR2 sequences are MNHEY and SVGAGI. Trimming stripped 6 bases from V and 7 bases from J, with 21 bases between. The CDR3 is CASSTGRGNRGEAFF. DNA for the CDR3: TGTGCCAGCAGCACCGGGCGGGGAAATCGCGGTGAAGCTTTCTTT.

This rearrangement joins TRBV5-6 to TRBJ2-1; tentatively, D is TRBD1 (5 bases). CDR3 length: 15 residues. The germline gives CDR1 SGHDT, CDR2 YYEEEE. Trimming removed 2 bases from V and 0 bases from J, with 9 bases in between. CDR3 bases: TGTGCCAGCAGCTTATATCAGGGCTCCTACAATGAGCAGTTCTTC. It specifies CASSLYQGSYNEQFF.

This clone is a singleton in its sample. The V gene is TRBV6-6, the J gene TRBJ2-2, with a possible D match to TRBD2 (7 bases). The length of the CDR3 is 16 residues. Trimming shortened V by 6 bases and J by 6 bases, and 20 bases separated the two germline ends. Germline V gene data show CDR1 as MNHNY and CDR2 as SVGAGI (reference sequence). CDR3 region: CASRTEGGGLSGELFF. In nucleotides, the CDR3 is TGTGCCAGCAGAACCGAAGGGGGGGGATTGTCCGGGGAGCTGTTTTTT.

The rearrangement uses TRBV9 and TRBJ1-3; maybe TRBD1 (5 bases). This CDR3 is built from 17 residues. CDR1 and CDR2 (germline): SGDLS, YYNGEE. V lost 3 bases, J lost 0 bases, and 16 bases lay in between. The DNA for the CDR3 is TGTGCCAGCAGCGGCAGGGTTTCTTGGGACTCTGGAAACACCATATATTTT. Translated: CASSGRVSWDSGNTIYF.

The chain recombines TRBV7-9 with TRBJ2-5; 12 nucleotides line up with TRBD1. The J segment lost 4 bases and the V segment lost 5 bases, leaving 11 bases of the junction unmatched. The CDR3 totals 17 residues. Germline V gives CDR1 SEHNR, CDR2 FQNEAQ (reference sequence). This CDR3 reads CASSRDPGQGARETQYF. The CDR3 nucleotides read TGTGCCAGCAGCCGAGACCCGGGACAGGGGGCCCGAGAGACCCAGTACTTC. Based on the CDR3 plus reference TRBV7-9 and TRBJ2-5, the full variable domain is DTGVSQNPRHKITKRGQNVTFRCDPISEHNRLYWYRQTLGQGPEFLTYFQNEAQLEKSRLLSDRFSAERPKGSFSTLEIQRTEQGDSAMYLCASSRDPGQGARETQYFGPGTRLLVL.

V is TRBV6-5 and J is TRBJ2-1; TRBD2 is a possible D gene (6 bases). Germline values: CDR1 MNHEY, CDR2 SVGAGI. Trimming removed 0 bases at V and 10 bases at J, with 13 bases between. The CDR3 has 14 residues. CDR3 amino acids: CASSYSFAGIEQFF. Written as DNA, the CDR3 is TGTGCCAGCAGTTACTCCTTCGCGGGGATCGAGCAGTTCTTC.

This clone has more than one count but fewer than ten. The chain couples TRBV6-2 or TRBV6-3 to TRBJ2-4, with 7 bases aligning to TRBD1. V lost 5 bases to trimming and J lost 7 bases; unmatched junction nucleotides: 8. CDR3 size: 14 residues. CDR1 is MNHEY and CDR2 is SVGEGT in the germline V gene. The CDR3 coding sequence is TGTGCCAGCAGTACCAACCTCAGGGGGAACATTCAGTACTTC. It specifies CASSTNLRGNIQYF.

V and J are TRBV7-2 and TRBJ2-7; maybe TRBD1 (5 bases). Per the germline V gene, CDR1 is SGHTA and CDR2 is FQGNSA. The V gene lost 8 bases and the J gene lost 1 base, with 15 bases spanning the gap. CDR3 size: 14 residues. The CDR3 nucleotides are TGTGCCAGCTCAAGCGAGCAGGGTTCCTACGAGCAGTACTTC. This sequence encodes CASSSEQGSYEQYF.